The 25 T cell receptor beta chains in this list originate from one sample, sequenced in a study of CD8 T cells in ankylosing spondylitis. TCRdb processed the 5' RACE reads anew with MiXCR; each CDR3 protein has one entry. The sample carries about 190,000 distinct CDR3 sequences, 13% recorded once. Sequenced: blood, either unsorted or a sorted T cell fraction (not recorded which). The receptors were gathered from a female donor with ankylosing spondylitis or in good health (not recorded which).

The sample holds many counts of this clonotype. The chain combines TRBV7-8 with TRBJ2-2; 8 nucleotides align to TRBD1. The CDR3 is 16 amino acids. The germline CDR1 and CDR2 sequences are SGHVS and FQNEAQ. J lost 5 bases, V lost 5 bases, and 10 bases had no gene match. The CDR3 DNA is TGTGCCAGCAGCACCCCAACAGGGGGAGATACCGGGGAGCTGTTTTTT. Protein product: CASSTPTGGDTGELFF.

The chain joins TRBV20-1 to TRBJ2-7, with D perhaps matching TRBD1 (6 bases). V lost 6 bases and J lost 2, with 11 bases in between. The CDR3 consists of 12 residues. CDR1 and CDR2 (germline): DFQATT, SNEGSKA (reference sequence). CDR3 loop: CSAQGHAYEQYF. Written as DNA, the CDR3 is TGCAGTGCCCAGGGACATGCCTACGAGCAGTACTTC.

There are many counts of this clonotype. The gene calls are TRBV28 and TRBJ1-1, with 8 nucleotides matching TRBD1. The V gene end was trimmed by 0 bases and the J gene end by 1 base; junction bases not matched to a gene: 10. The CDR3 extends over 18 amino acids. Per the germline V gene, CDR1 is MDHEN and CDR2 is SYDVKM. As DNA, the CDR3 is TGTGCCAGCAGTTTATGGATAGACGTGACAGGGGAGAACACTGAAGCTTTCTTT. Translated, it gives CASSLWIDVTGENTEAFF.

The chain couples TRBV3-1 to TRBJ2-1, with 7 nucleotides matching TRBD2. After removal of 2 bases from V and 5 bases from J, the junction contained 3 bases not matched to a gene. The germline CDR1 and CDR2 sequences are LGHDT and YNNKEL (reference sequence). The CDR3 spans 14 residues. As DNA, the CDR3 is TGTGCCAGCAGCCAAAGGCTAGCGGACAATGAGCAGTTCTTC. It is translated as CASSQRLADNEQFF.

This clonotype has ten or more counts. The chain uses TRBV12-3 or TRBV12-4 and TRBJ1-5; TRBD1 is a possible D gene (6 bases). V was clipped by 2 bases and J by 3 bases, with 11 bases between them. This CDR3 has 15 residues. CDR3 coding DNA: TGTGCCAGCAGTTTATCGTCAGGGGACAATCAGCCCCAGCATTTT. As protein: CASSLSSGDNQPQHF.

The table lists this clonotype with a few counts. The genes are TRBV20-1 and TRBJ1-1, with 7 bases that match TRBD1. Germline CDR1 is DFQATT and CDR2 is SNEGSKA (reference sequence). Trimming took 0 bases from V and 6 from J; bases not matched to a gene: 7. The CDR3 is 14 amino acids. The CDR3 DNA reads TGCAGTGCTAGAGATCCCAGGCAGGGGGCTGAAGCTTTCTTT. This translates into CSARDPRQGAEAFF.

The sample holds many counts of this clonotype. The rearrangement joins TRBV3-1 to TRBJ1-5; weak D call: TRBD1 (6 bases). Germline CDR1 reads LGHDT; CDR2 reads YNNKEL (reference sequence). The CDR3 is 16 residues long. The ends were cut back, 1 base at V and 4 bases at J, with 14 bases in the middle. CDR3 in amino acids: CASSQGPTGLNQPQHF. As DNA, the CDR3 is TGTGCCAGCAGCCAAGGGCCCACAGGGCTTAATCAGCCCCAGCATTTT. Based on the CDR3 plus reference TRBV3-1 and TRBJ1-5, the full variable domain is DTAVSQTPKYLVTQMGNDKSIKCEQNLGHDTMYWYKQDSKKFLKIMFSYNNKELIINETVPNRFSPKSPDKAHLNLHINSLELGDSAVYFCASSQGPTGLNQPQHFGDGTRLSIL.

This clonotype was observed many times. The rearrangement links TRBV18 to TRBJ1-3; 10 bases are shared with TRBD1. With V trimmed by 3 bases and J by 11 bases, 13 bases remained unmatched. This CDR3 region has 16 residues. Germline CDR1 and CDR2: KGHSH and LQKENI. The CDR3 nucleotides are TGTGCCAGCTCACCGAGGCCGGGACAGGGGTCGAACTCCATATATTTT. This sequence encodes CASSPRPGQGSNSIYF.

This clonotype occurred many times. The J gene is TRBJ2-5, the V gene TRBV24-1, with a weak D call TRBD2 (6 bases). The CDR3 extends over 12 amino acids. Deletions cut 3 bases from V and 10 bases from J, with 11 bases between. CDR1 and CDR2 (germline): KGHDR, SFDVKD. As DNA, the CDR3 is TGTGCCACCAGTGATCCGAGGAGGGGCCAGTACTTC. Its protein is CATSDPRRGQYF.

This clonotype was counted between two and nine times. The CDR3 region is CASSPWASTNSGANVLTF. The CDR3 DNA is TGTGCCAGCTCACCCTGGGCATCTACCAACTCTGGGGCCAACGTCCTGACTTTC. The chain has TRBV18 and TRBJ2-6; unclear D gene. Deletions cut 3 bases from V and 0 bases from J, with 15 bases between. This CDR3 contains 18 residues. Germline V gene lookup returns CDR1 KGHSH and CDR2 LQKENI.

This clonotype was observed a few times. J is TRBJ2-2 and V is TRBV24-1, with 7 positions matching TRBD1. The ends lost 0 bases at V and 0 bases at J; junction bases unmatched: 9. This CDR3 region has 19 residues. Looked up from germline, CDR1 is KGHDR and CDR2 is SFDVKD. CDR3 nucleotides: TGTGCCACCAGTGATTTGCGGGGACAGCCAGTTACGAACACCGGGGAGCTGTTTTTT. Protein: CATSDLRGQPVTNTGELFF.

This clonotype was counted many times. This chain links TRBV6-2 or TRBV6-3 with TRBJ1-2; possible D gene TRBD1, 6 bases. Trimming stripped 6 bases from V and 4 bases from J, with 12 bases between. Germline V gene data show CDR1 as MNHEY and CDR2 as SVGEGT. The CDR3 is made up of 13 amino acids. Written as DNA, the CDR3 is TGTGCCAGCAGCTGGACAGATAGCTATGGCTACACCTTC. Amino acids: CASSWTDSYGYTF.

This clonotype was found many times. V gene TRBV4-1 combines with J gene TRBJ2-2, with D perhaps matching TRBD1 or TRBD2 (5 bases each). Germline assignment: CDR1 MGHRA and CDR2 YSYEKL. Trimming pared 5 bases from V and 0 bases from J, leaving 10 bases between. This CDR3 contains 15 residues. The CDR3 nucleotides are TGCGCCAGCAGCACCAGGGACCCGAACACCGGGGAGCTGTTTTTT. Translation: CASSTRDPNTGELFF.

In its sample, this clonotype was seen many times. The chain couples TRBV7-2 to TRBJ2-5; D is unresolved. Germline CDR1 and CDR2: SGHTA and FQGNSA. Trimming removed 6 bases at V and 1 base at J, with 15 bases between. CDR3 length equals 15 residues. The CDR3 protein is CASSYTNGRQETQYF. CDR3 nucleotides: TGTGCCAGCAGTTACACGAACGGGCGCCAAGAGACCCAGTACTTC.

V is TRBV27 and J is TRBJ2-3; tentatively, D is TRBD1 or TRBD2 (5 bases each). This CDR3 is 14 amino acids long. Germline CDR1 and CDR2: MNHEY and SMNVEV (reference sequence). V lost 3 bases and J lost 8, with 15 bases in between. The CDR3 bases are TGTGCCAGCAGTTTTCGTGCCCGGGACGCTACGCAGTATTTT. It encodes CASSFRARDATQYF.

CDR3 bases: TGCAGCGTTTCACGGGTATGGGACTCGCAAGAGACCCAGTACTTC. Its translation: CSVSRVWDSQETQYF. The chain combines TRBV29-1 with TRBJ2-5; maybe TRBD2 (6 bases). CDR3 size: 15 residues. V lost 5 bases and J lost 2, with 18 bases in between. Germline V gene lookup returns CDR1 SQVTM and CDR2 ANQGSEA. Supplemented by reference TRBV29-1 and TRBJ2-5, the full variable domain reads SAVISQKPSRDICQRGTSLTIQCQVDSQVTMMFWYRQQPGQSLTLIATANQGSEATYESGFVIDKFPISRPNLTFSTLTVSNMSPEDSSIYLCSVSRVWDSQETQYFGPGTRLLVL.

This clonotype has a count of ten or more. The chain has TRBV19 and TRBJ1-2; the match to TRBD1 covers 8 bases. The CDR3 has 15 residues. Germline V CDR1 and CDR2: LNHDA, SQIVND (reference sequence). V dropped 8 bases and J dropped 1; count of bases not matched to a gene: 9. The CDR3 is CASVGQGARNYGYTF. The DNA of the CDR3 is TGTGCCAGTGTCGGGCAGGGGGCGCGTAACTATGGCTACACCTTC.

This clonotype was seen at least ten times. This chain links TRBV20-1 with TRBJ2-7; perhaps TRBD2 as D (5 bases). The CDR3 has 14 residues. CDR1 DFQATT and CDR2 SNEGSKA come from the germline V gene (reference sequence). V lost 6 bases, J lost 2 bases, and 17 bases lay in between. The DNA of the CDR3 is TGCAGTGCGGACTTAGCCACGCGTCCCTACGAGCAGTACTTC. It is translated as CSADLATRPYEQYF.

The chain links TRBV28 to TRBJ2-1, with D unresolved. CDR3 length equals 14 residues. Germline CDR1 and CDR2: MDHEN and SYDVKM. The V and J ends lost 5 bases and 7 bases respectively, with 15 bases between them. CDR3 protein: CASSPRTSLNEQFF. CDR3 DNA: TGTGCCAGCAGTCCCCGGACCTCTCTAAATGAGCAGTTCTTC.

Ten or more counts support this clonotype. This rearrangement joins TRBV7-9 to TRBJ1-2; possibly TRBD1 for D (6 bases). This CDR3 is 12 amino acids long. Per the germline V gene, CDR1 is SEHNR and CDR2 is FQNEAQ (reference sequence). The ends were cut back, 6 bases at V and 5 bases at J, with 10 bases in the middle. The CDR3 DNA follows: TGTGCCAGCAGTTACACAGGGTATGGCTACACCTTC. This codes for CASSYTGYGYTF.

This clonotype appeared many times. The gene calls are TRBV20-1 and TRBJ2-1; D unclear. The CDR3 totals 10 residues. V was cut by 3 bases and J by 8 bases, with 5 bases left in between. The V gene's germline CDR1 is DFQATT and CDR2 SNEGSKA (reference sequence). The CDR3 bases are TGCAGTGCTAGCTCCGATGAGCAGTTCTTC. Translated, it gives CSASSDEQFF.

In the case of this clonotype: A much larger clone differs by one base, so this may be a read error. The chain's CDR3 is CASSWTGGFNERFF. In DNA, the CDR3 is TGTGCCAGCAGCTGGACAGGGGGCTTCAATGAGCGGTTCTTC. J is TRBJ2-1 and V is TRBV7-8; 11 nucleotides match TRBD1. This CDR3 has 14 amino acids. CDR1 and CDR2 (germline): SGHVS, FQNEAQ.

A note on this clonotype: This may stem from a read error, because a much larger clone lies one nucleotide away. This chain uses TRBV20-1 with TRBJ2-1; D remains unclear. This CDR3 is built from 13 residues. Germline CDR1 is DFQATT and CDR2 is SNEGSKA (reference sequence). CDR3 sequence (DNA): TGCAGTGCGGGCTGGAGCTCCTACAATGAGAAGTTCTTC. Amino acid sequence: CSAGWSSYNEKFF.

In its sample, this clonotype was seen a few times. The chain has TRBV6-2 or TRBV6-3 and TRBJ2-1; 9 bases agree with TRBD1. Germline V gene data show CDR1 as MNHEY and CDR2 as SVGEGT. J lost 5 bases, V lost 10 bases, and 9 bases had no gene match. This CDR3 is built from 14 residues. In nucleotides, the CDR3 is TGTGCCATTAGATCCGGGACAGGGAACAATGAGCAGTTCTTC. It specifies CAIRSGTGNNEQFF.

This clonotype was observed many times. V gene TRBV13 combines with J gene TRBJ2-1; D unresolved. Per the germline V gene, CDR1 is PRHDT and CDR2 is FYEKMQ (reference sequence). This CDR3 is 12 amino acids long. The V and J ends lost 0 bases and 9 bases respectively, with 6 bases between them. The CDR3 nucleotides read TGTGCCAGCAGCTTAGGAGTAGCTGAGCAGTTCTTC. It is translated as CASSLGVAEQFF. Supplemented by reference TRBV13 and TRBJ2-1, the full variable domain reads AAGVIQSPRHLIKEKRETATLKCYPIPRHDTVYWYQQGPGQDPQFLISFYEKMQSDKGSIPDRFSAQQFSDYHSELNMSSLELGDSALYFCASSLGVAEQFFGPGTRLTVL.